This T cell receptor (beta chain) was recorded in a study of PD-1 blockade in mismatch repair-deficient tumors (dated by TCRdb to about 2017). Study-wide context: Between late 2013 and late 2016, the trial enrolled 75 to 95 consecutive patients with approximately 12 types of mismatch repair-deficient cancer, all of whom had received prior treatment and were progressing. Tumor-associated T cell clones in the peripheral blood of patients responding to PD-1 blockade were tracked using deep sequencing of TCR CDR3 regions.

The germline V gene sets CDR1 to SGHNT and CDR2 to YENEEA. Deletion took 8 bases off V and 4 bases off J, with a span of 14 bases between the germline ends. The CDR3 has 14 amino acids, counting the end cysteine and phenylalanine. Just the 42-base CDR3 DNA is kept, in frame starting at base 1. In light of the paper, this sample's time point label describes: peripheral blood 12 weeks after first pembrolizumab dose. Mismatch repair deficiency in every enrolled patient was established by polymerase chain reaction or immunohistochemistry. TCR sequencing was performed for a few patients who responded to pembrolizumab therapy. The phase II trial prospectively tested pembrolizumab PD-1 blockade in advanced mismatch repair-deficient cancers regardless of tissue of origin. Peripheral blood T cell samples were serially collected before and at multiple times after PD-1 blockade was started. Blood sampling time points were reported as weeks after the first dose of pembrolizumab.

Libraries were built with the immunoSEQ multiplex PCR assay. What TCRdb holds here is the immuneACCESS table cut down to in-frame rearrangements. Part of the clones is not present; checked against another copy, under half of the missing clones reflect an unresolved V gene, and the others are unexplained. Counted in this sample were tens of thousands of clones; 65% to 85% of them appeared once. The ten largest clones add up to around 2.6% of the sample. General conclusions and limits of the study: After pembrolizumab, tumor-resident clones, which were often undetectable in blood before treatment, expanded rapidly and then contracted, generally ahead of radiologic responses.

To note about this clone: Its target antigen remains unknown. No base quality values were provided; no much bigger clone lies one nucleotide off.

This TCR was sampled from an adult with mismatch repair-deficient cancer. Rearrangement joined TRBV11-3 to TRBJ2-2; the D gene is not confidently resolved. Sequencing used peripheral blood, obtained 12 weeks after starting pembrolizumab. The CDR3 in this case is CASRKGGGTGELFF. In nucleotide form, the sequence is TGTGCCAGCCGGAAGGGCGGCGGCACCGGGGAGCTGTTTTTT.